The source of this TCR beta chain is a study of blood T cell repertoires in COVID-19. Study details: Samples came from the United States, Italy and Spain, spanning acute and convalescent COVID-19. Sources were T cells, B-cell-depleted T cells, or PBMCs; the material itself was cDNA or gDNA.

CDR3 size: 15 residues. J was trimmed by 2 bases and V by 0 bases; bases with no gene match: 3. CDR1 and CDR2 (germline): SGHNT, YYREEE (reference sequence). In the original processing: Nucleated cell number was recorded as an estimate derived from reference gene primer amplification. Clones were sequenced by immunoSEQ multiplex PCR, and TCRdb holds only the in-frame ones, with some missing. The V and J calls and clone size were taken over from that table, and D and trimming were inferred from the DNA. There are 150,000 to 200,000 clones in the sample; about four fifths occur only once, and around 5.9% lies in the top ten. This clone was seen only once. It was during active infection that Seattle patients were enrolled and then longitudinally followed.

The genes are TRBV5-4 and TRBJ2-7; 9 nucleotides line up with TRBD2. Sequenced: peripheral blood. This sequence originates from a woman in her forties with COVID-19, enrolled during active disease. The CDR3 nucleotides are TGTGCCAGCAGCTTGGGCGGGAGGGGTACCTACGAGCAGTACTTC. Protein: CASSLGGRGTYEQYF.